This T cell receptor (beta chain) was captured by sequencing in a study of blood T cell repertoires in COVID-19. Study-wide context: Acute and convalescent COVID-19 specimens originated in the United States, Italy and Spain. Nucleic acid was either cDNA or gDNA, and it came from T cells, B-cell-depleted T cells, or PBMCs.

The data were produced by immunoSEQ multiplex PCR, yet TCRdb's version contains in-frame clones alone and is incomplete. The sample shows some 150,000 clones, just over 85% of them seen only once. This clone was detected a few times. The CDR3 consists of 17 residues. The ends were cut back, 5 bases at V and 1 base at J, with 19 bases in the middle. In germline, CDR1 is LNHDA, CDR2 SQIVND (reference sequence). The clonotype comes from a man between 65 and 85 years old with acute or convalescent COVID-19. Sequenced sample: peripheral blood. This chain connects TRBV19 to TRBJ2-3; D might be TRBD2 (6 bases). The CDR3 nucleotides are TGTGCCAGTAGTGCTTTCGGAGGGCCCGCTGGCACAGATACGCAGTATTTT. This codes for CASSAFGGPAGTDTQYF.